This T cell receptor (beta chain) emerged from a study of blood T cells in healthy people across ages. The study, taken as a whole, reports: While age rose, TCR beta diversity per million T cells dropped in a roughly linear way.

As concerns this clonotype: Its antigen is undetermined.

Trimming cost V 5 bases and J 7 bases; bases outside gene matches: 9. This CDR3 has 15 residues. Germline CDR1 is MNHEY and CDR2 is SVGAGI. The use of a sample-barcoded 5' primer and a J-beta primer mix characterized a second PCR of roughly 6 to 12 cycles. Each cDNA molecule received a tag from a template-switch adaptor that had 12 random nucleotides. TCRdb fed the 5' RACE reads into MiXCR, producing one record per CDR3 protein. The sample holds around 1,800,000 distinct CDR3 sequences, approximately 39% seen once. The receptor comes from a human donor in good health. This chain links TRBV6-5 with TRBJ2-1, with TRBD1 identical over 9 bases. The sequencing sample was made of blood. The CDR3: CASSHPGQGNNEQFF. The CDR3 coding sequence is TGTGCCAGCAGTCACCCGGGACAGGGTAATAATGAGCAGTTCTTC.